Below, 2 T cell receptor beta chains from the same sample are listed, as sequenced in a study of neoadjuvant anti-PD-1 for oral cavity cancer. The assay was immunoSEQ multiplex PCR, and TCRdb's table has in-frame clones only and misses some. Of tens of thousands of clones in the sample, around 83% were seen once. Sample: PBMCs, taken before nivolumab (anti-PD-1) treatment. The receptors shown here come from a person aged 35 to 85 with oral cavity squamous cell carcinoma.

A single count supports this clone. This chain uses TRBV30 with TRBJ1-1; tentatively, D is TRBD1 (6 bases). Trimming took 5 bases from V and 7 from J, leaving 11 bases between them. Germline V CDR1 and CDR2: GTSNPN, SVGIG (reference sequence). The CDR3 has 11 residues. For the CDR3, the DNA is TGTGCCTGGGACTTAGGGGGTGAAGCTTTCTTT. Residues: CAWDLGGEAFF.

As DNA, the CDR3 is TGCGCCAGCAGCTTGAGCGGGACGCTATATGGAAACACCATATATTTT. Protein sequence: CASSLSGTLYGNTIYF. J is TRBJ1-3 and V is TRBV5-1, with a tentative D call TRBD1 (5 bases). The germline V and J ends were trimmed by 1 base and 3 bases, with 14 bases remaining between them. The V gene's germline CDR1 is SGHRS and CDR2 YFSETQ. This CDR3 comprises 16 residues. Together with reference TRBV5-1 and TRBJ1-3, the CDR3 gives the full variable domain: KAGVTQTPRYLIKTRGQQVTLSCSPISGHRSVSWYQQTPGQGLQFLFEYFSETQRNKGNFPGRFSGRQFSNSRSEMNVSTLELGDSALYLCASSLSGTLYGNTIYFGEGSWLTVV.